These 23 T cell receptor beta chains were sequenced from one sample in a study of shared clonotypes between healthy human individuals. Sequencing used immunoSEQ multiplex PCR; TCRdb keeps in-frame clones, though not all of them. This table holds over a million clones, roughly 96% found once. The sample consisted of naive CD4+ T cells sorted from blood. Subset reported: CD45RA+ positively selected. These receptor sequences come from a man aged 25 to 45 in good health.

The chain is built from TRBV29-1 and TRBJ2-7; 11 nucleotides align to TRBD2. The CDR3 is made up of 14 amino acids. The germline gives CDR1 SQVTM, CDR2 ANQGSEA. Trimming took 4 bases from V and 5 from J; bases not matched to a gene: 7. The CDR3 region has the DNA TGCAGCGTTGGGTTACTAGCGGGAGTCAACGAGCAGTACTTC. Translating it yields CSVGLLAGVNEQYF.

This rearrangement joins TRBV28 to TRBJ2-7; possibly TRBD2 for D (6 bases). CDR3 length: 12 residues. Germline CDR1 reads MDHEN; CDR2 reads SYDVKM. The CDR3 reads CASSSVTAGPFV. The CDR3 DNA reads as TGTGCCAGCAGCTCGGTTACGGCGGGACCTTTCGTC.

The CDR3 bases are TGTGCCATCAGTGAACCTCGGGAGGGCGGTCAGCCCCAGCATTTT. Its translation is CAISEPREGGQPQHF. This sequence joins TRBV10-3 and TRBJ1-5; D not certain. CDR1 and CDR2 (germline): ENHRY, SYGVKD. V lost 3 bases to trimming and J lost 6 bases, with 15 bases between them. CDR3 size: 15 residues.

The V call is TRBV7-2, the J call TRBJ2-1; TRBD2 matches 15 bases. The V gene's germline CDR1 is SGHTA and CDR2 FQGNSA. V shed 1 base, J shed 9 bases, and the junction held 1 base outside the gene matches. CDR3 size: 15 residues. The CDR3 sequence: CASSLEGLAGGEQFF. The CDR3, as DNA: TGTGCCAGCAGCTTAGAGGGACTAGCGGGAGGTGAGCAGTTCTTC.

Details on this clone: In the same sample, other DNA sequences code for this CDR3. The chain uses TRBV28 and TRBJ1-2; D is undetermined. V dropped 5 bases and J dropped 2 bases, with 6 bases sitting between them. CDR1 and CDR2 from the germline V gene are MDHEN and SYDVKM. The CDR3 has 12 residues. The CDR3 spells CASSLRNYGYTF. The CDR3 nucleotides are TGTGCCAGCAGTCTCCGGAACTATGGCTACACCTTC.

The chain employs TRBV28 and TRBJ2-1; 8 positions match TRBD1. V shed 3 bases and J 3 bases; nucleotides not matched to a gene: 1. Germline V lookup: CDR1 MDHEN, CDR2 SYDVKM. The CDR3 loop spans 14 amino acids. The CDR3 DNA sequence: TGTGCCAGCAGTTTGGGGACAGGCTACAATGAGCAGTTCTTC. The encoded protein is CASSLGTGYNEQFF.

V gene TRBV19 combines with J gene TRBJ1-2, with no clear D. Trimming pared 0 bases from V and 2 bases from J, leaving 10 bases between. The CDR3 consists of 15 residues. CDR1 and CDR2 from the germline V gene are LNHDA and SQIVND (reference sequence). CDR3 in DNA: TGTGCCAGTAGTATAGAGCCAGCGGCCAACTATGGCTACACCTTC. It is translated as CASSIEPAANYGYTF.

This chain links TRBV2 with TRBJ1-1; unclear D gene. Germline CDR1 and CDR2: SNHLY and FYNNEI. This CDR3 is 13 amino acids long. The V gene lost 5 bases and the J gene lost 0 bases, with 7 bases spanning the gap. The CDR3 reads CASSFSMNTEAFF. The DNA for the CDR3 is TGTGCCAGCAGTTTCAGCATGAACACTGAAGCTTTCTTT.

The V and J genes are TRBV10-2 and TRBJ2-5; 8 positions match TRBD1. Looked up from germline, CDR1 is WSHSY and CDR2 is SAAADI. The CDR3 consists of 13 residues. J gave up 5 bases and V 6 bases, and 5 bases lay outside the gene matches. The CDR3 sequence is CASRDREWETQYF. The CDR3 nucleotides read TGCGCCAGCAGGGACAGGGAGTGGGAGACCCAGTACTTC.

This sequence joins TRBV7-9 and TRBJ2-1, with D perhaps TRBD2 (6 bases). CDR3 size: 19 residues. Between the trimmed V and J ends, which lost 0 bases and 5 bases, there was a span of 23 bases. The V gene's germline CDR1 is SEHNR and CDR2 FQNEAQ (reference sequence). The CDR3 nucleotides read TGTGCCAGCAGCTTAGCCGCCGGGTTGCGGGAAGAGGCTCACAATGAGCAGTTCTTC. Protein sequence: CASSLAAGLREEAHNEQFF. The full variable domain, in which reference TRBV7-9 and TRBJ2-1 provide the parts outside the CDR3, is DTGVSQNPRHKITKRGQNVTFRCDPISEHNRLYWYRQTLGQGPEFLTYFQNEAQLEKSRLLSDRFSAERPKGSFSTLEIQRTEQGDSAMYLCASSLAAGLREEAHNEQFFGPGTRLTVL.

The chain recombines TRBV5-5 with TRBJ1-5; D gene unclear. Germline V gives CDR1 SGHKS, CDR2 YYEKEE (reference sequence). This CDR3 is 14 amino acids long. The V gene lost 2 bases and the J gene lost 3 bases, with 9 bases spanning the gap. The CDR3 spells CASSFVTVNQPQHF. The CDR3 DNA follows: TGTGCCAGCAGCTTCGTTACAGTCAATCAGCCCCAGCATTTT.

The chain has TRBV2 and TRBJ2-7, with 8 positions matching TRBD2. Unmatched junction bases numbered 5, after V lost 5 bases and J lost 2 bases. The CDR3 length is 14 residues. CDR1 is SNHLY, CDR2 FYNNEI, per germline. The CDR3 bases are TGTGCCAGCAGTAGCGGGAGTAACCCCTACGAGCAGTACTTC. Its protein is CASSSGSNPYEQYF.

The chain carries TRBV6-6 and TRBJ1-3, with D possibly TRBD1 on 5 matching bases. Germline CDR1 is MNHNY and CDR2 is SVGAGI (reference sequence). This CDR3 comprises 14 residues. V was cut by 3 bases and J by 5 bases, with 11 bases left in between. CDR3 DNA: TGTGCCAGCAGTTATGCAGGGATGAGAAACACCATATATTTT. Its translation is CASSYAGMRNTIYF.

The J gene is TRBJ2-5, the V gene TRBV25-1, with no clear D. V was cut by 4 bases and J by 5 bases, with 8 bases left in between. The germline V gene encodes CDR1 MGHDK and CDR2 SYGVNS. There are 12 residues in the CDR3. The CDR3 sequence is CASSGRQETQYF. Here the CDR3 DNA reads TGTGCCAGCAGTGGCCGTCAGGAGACCCAGTACTTC.

The V gene is TRBV28, the J gene TRBJ2-7; TRBD1 agrees at 9 bases. CDR1 and CDR2 (germline): MDHEN, SYDVKM. The J segment lost 2 bases and the V segment lost 11 bases, leaving 7 bases of the junction unmatched. This CDR3 is 13 amino acids long. CDR3 DNA: TGTGCCTTTGGGACAGGGAATCCCTACGAGCAGTACTTC. Translated, it gives CAFGTGNPYEQYF.

The rearrangement links TRBV7-9 to TRBJ2-2; 14 nucleotides line up with TRBD2. The V segment lost 3 bases and the J segment 7 bases; nucleotides outside the gene matches: 7. This CDR3 is 17 amino acids long. Germline CDR1 and CDR2: SEHNR and FQNEAQ (reference sequence). For the CDR3, the DNA is TGTGCCAGCAGCTTCCCGACTAGCGGGAGGGCGATCGGGGAGCTGTTTTTT. Residues: CASSFPTSGRAIGELFF. Filled out from reference TRBV7-9 and TRBJ2-2, the complete variable domain reads DTGVSQNPRHKITKRGQNVTFRCDPISEHNRLYWYRQTLGQGPEFLTYFQNEAQLEKSRLLSDRFSAERPKGSFSTLEIQRTEQGDSAMYLCASSFPTSGRAIGELFFGEGSRLTVL.

This chain links TRBV7-8 with TRBJ2-7; D unclear. V was trimmed by 2 bases and J by 4 bases, leaving 9 bases between them. The germline CDR1 and CDR2 sequences are SGHVS and FQNEAQ. The CDR3 totals 13 residues. The CDR3 is CASSLQRLYEQYF. CDR3 DNA: TGTGCCAGCAGCTTACAGAGATTATACGAGCAGTACTTC.

This chain links TRBV9 with TRBJ2-3, with 13 bases that match TRBD2. Germline V gives CDR1 SGDLS, CDR2 YYNGEE. J was trimmed by 1 base and V by 4 bases; bases with no gene match: 3. This CDR3 has 16 residues. As DNA, the CDR3 is TGTGCCAGCAGCTCCACTAGCGGGAGGGGCACAGATACGCAGTATTTT. As protein: CASSSTSGRGTDTQYF. The full variable domain, with the rest looked up from reference TRBV9 and TRBJ2-3, is DSGVTQTPKHLITATGQRVTLRCSPRSGDLSVYWYQQSLDQGLQFLIQYYNGEERAKGNILERFSAQQFPDLHSELNLSSLELGDSALYFCASSSTSGRGTDTQYFGPGTRLTVL.

This clone was observed once. This chain links TRBV10-3 with TRBJ2-5; D perhaps matches TRBD2 (5 bases). The germline V and J ends were trimmed by 3 bases and 5 bases, with 16 bases remaining between them. The CDR3 runs to 15 residues. The germline V gene encodes CDR1 ENHRY and CDR2 SYGVKD. This CDR3 reads CAISDSDYSTETQYF. CDR3 bases: TGTGCCATCAGTGACTCAGACTACTCCACGGAGACCCAGTACTTC.

Here the CDR3 DNA reads TGTGCCAGCAGCTTAGAACGGGACACGCAGTATTTT. As protein: CASSLERDTQYF. V usage is TRBV7-8 and J usage is TRBJ2-3, with D perhaps being TRBD1 or TRBD2 (5 bases each). Trimming pared 1 base from V and 9 bases from J, leaving 8 bases between. The CDR3 is 12 amino acids. Germline lookup yields CDR1 SGHVS and CDR2 FQNEAQ.

This chain uses TRBV2 with TRBJ1-1, with a tentative D call TRBD1 (5 bases). Looked up from germline, CDR1 is SNHLY and CDR2 is FYNNEI. This CDR3 region has 15 residues. Trimming shortened V by 3 bases and J by 3 bases, and 14 bases separated the two germline ends. The CDR3 spells CASSDPQGGDTEAFF. The CDR3 DNA reads as TGTGCCAGCAGTGACCCTCAGGGTGGGGACACTGAAGCTTTCTTT. Drawing the rest from reference TRBV2 and TRBJ1-1, the complete variable domain is EPEVTQTPSHQVTQMGQEVILRCVPISNHLYFYWYRQILGQKVEFLVSFYNNEISEKSEIFDDQFSVERPDGSNFTLKIRSTKLEDSAMYFCASSDPQGGDTEAFFGQGTRLTVV.

The chain combines TRBV9 with TRBJ2-3, with 7 bases matching TRBD2. The CDR3 totals 15 residues. V shed 0 bases, J shed 4 bases, and the junction held 5 bases outside the gene matches. Germline-derived CDR1 and CDR2 are SGDLS and YYNGEE. In DNA, the CDR3 is TGTGCCAGCAGCGTAGGGGAGGGTCCCCCAGATACGCAGTATTTT. It specifies CASSVGEGPPDTQYF.

The rearrangement joins TRBV4-1 to TRBJ1-5; D is unresolved. The V gene's germline CDR1 is MGHRA and CDR2 YSYEKL. This CDR3 is 13 amino acids long. Trimming left V 4 bases short and J 7 bases short, with 11 bases between. CDR3 coding DNA: TGCGCCAGCAGCCTACCTGGGAGCCAGCCCCAGCATTTT. Translation: CASSLPGSQPQHF.